This TCR beta chain was identified during a study of cytomegalovirus exposure and HLA in healthy donors (dated by TCRdb to about 2017). For the wider study: An earlier analysis of several hundred of the donors reported about 250 Gb of sequence data and roughly 100 million unique TCR beta sequences from some 180 million T cells. An early release covering 500 to 750 HLA-typed donors comprised about 300 gigabases of sequencing data and about 90 million unique TCR sequences. Of the 300 to 450 genotyped donors, over 65% fell in the genetic ancestry cluster associated with self-reported Caucasian donors. The aim of the study was to test whether cataloging public T cell receptors could identify signatures of past pathogen exposure. The study used immunosequencing to profile the T cell repertoires of 666 subjects and linked those repertoires to cytomegalovirus serostatus. A separate validation cohort of roughly 130 different subjects was used in addition to the roughly 720-subject first cohort. To predict cytomegalovirus infection status, the study brought together high-throughput TCR immunosequencing, statistical association of individual TCRs with disease status, and machine learning. In a later analysis, previously published TCR beta repertoires from some 640 donors were re-analyzed and high-resolution HLA genotyping was added so that TCR occurrence patterns could be studied. Rather than using new phenotypic data, the later analysis identified candidate immune exposures from TCR beta sequences and from how often those sequences occurred across donors. An earlier analysis of about 600 of the donors used high-throughput TCR beta sequencing to judge whether each TCR beta V gene segment behaved as functional or pseudogenic. Alongside the repertoire data, information on donor age, sex, ethnicity and CMV serostatus was compiled. A later genetic analysis took genome-wide SNP genotypes for about 55% of the roughly 670 donors and used that subset as a discovery cohort. Every discovery cohort repertoire had been produced on one sequencing platform. Both class I and class II loci were covered by HLA typing, at four-digit resolution. Typing coverage differed by locus: A, B, C, DRB1 and DQB1 were typed in about 629-640 donors, DQA1 in 522, DPA1 in some 570, and DPB1 in around 440. Five DR-DQ haplotypes were handled as single units for association and clustering, since linkage in the cohort was strong. On average, about 200,000 unique TCR beta nucleotide sequences were sequenced per donor among fewer than 500 genotyped donors of the cohort, with roughly 18% of those sequences being non-productive.

Overall results and qualifications from the work: A total of 150 or so TCR beta chains were listed by the study as associated with cytomegalovirus. According to a later analysis, TCR association rates differed among HLA loci, with DRB1 alleles showing the most associated TCRs and HLA-C alleles showing the fewest. The classifier was reported to diagnose cytomegalovirus status with high specificity and sensitivity in both the original cohort and the validation cohort. In this cohort, only TCR beta chains were sequenced, and detectable features were limited by the absence of alpha or paired-chain data. Correlated functional status among segregating V segments might be attributable to linkage disequilibrium, but an unknown experimental factor could not be ruled out. A later analysis found that HLA-associated TCR beta chains were more clonally expanded and had lower generation probabilities than equally common non-associated chains. In a later analysis, 16,951 TCR beta sequences were associated with specific HLA alleles at a false discovery rate of 0.05. Several of the top co-occurrence clusters appeared to be linked to parvovirus B19, influenza, CMV and Epstein-Barr virus, according to a later analysis. Because counts were too low, around 17 rarely observed V segments, including chromosome 9 orphons, were left out of the earlier analysis of roughly 600 of the donors. The only immune exposure information available for the cohort was CMV serostatus. A further reported finding was that TCR beta sequences accurately predicted the HLA-A and HLA-B alleles for most subjects in the first cohort. In an earlier analysis of a few hundred of the donors, most TCR beta V segments were observed in productive rearrangements about 87% or about 30% of the time, broadly matching IMGT annotations. Three of the identified cytomegalovirus-associated TCR beta chains were confirmed in vitro to be specific for cytomegalovirus antigens. Across donors, most TCR sequences were observed very rarely, whereas some public TCRs were present in many individuals. In a later genetic analysis, a missense DCLRE1C variant was associated with V-gene and J-gene trimming of TCR beta chains, and the association was replicated in an independent cohort. A cluster of highly shared sequence variants was judged likely to represent a technical artifact of the sequencing pipeline. Assigning TCR associations to individual alleles was difficult when HLA alleles, especially DR and DQ, strongly co-occurred. According to a later analysis, most CMV-associated TCR beta chains appeared to be HLA-restricted, and the HLA associations seemed to be driven largely by CMV exposure. HLA typing was unavailable for some donors at each locus, so association tests used only the typed subset. According to the authors, the approach could potentially be generalized to other disease states and immunological phenotypes. According to a later genetic analysis, donors in an Asian-associated ancestry cluster had fewer N-insertions in productive TCRs than the approximately 630-donor mean. The 87-base-pair reads could not distinguish some IMGT-functional V segments, including TRBV6-2 and TRBV6-3, so those segments were excluded. Sequencing depth was assumed to be roughly uniform across donors in the presence/absence analyses, though that assumption may not hold.

After removal of 2 bases from V and 7 bases from J, the junction retains 7 bases not matched to a gene. CDR1 GTSNPN and CDR2 SVGIG were looked up in the germline V gene (reference sequence). The cysteine opens and the phenylalanine closes a CDR3 of 14 amino acids. Only the CDR3 portion is preserved as DNA: 42 bases, with reading frame beginning at the first base. The method was the immunoSEQ multiplex PCR assay. For the multiplex PCR, a mixture combining 60 forward primers for TCR Vbeta segments and 13 reverse primers for TCR Jbeta segments was used. Amplification of the CDR3 region of rearranged TCR beta genes was performed with a multiplex PCR assay on genomic DNA. On the Illumina HiSeq System, the amplified TCR beta libraries were sequenced as 87-base-pair reads. The published analysis was carried out like this. In a later analysis, about 80 million unique TCR beta chains were counted across the approximately 620 repertoires, and roughly 11 million of these chains were shared by at least two donors. A nearest-neighbor algorithm error-corrected the raw reads and collapsed the reads into unique sequences, merging closely related sequences to remove PCR and sequencing errors. CDR3 sequences were aligned to IMGT reference sequences to assign V, D and J gene segments. Each retained sequence needed at least a six-nucleotide match to both a V gene segment and a J gene segment. A rearrangement was called productive if the CDR3 had no stop codons and remained in frame with V and J, and every other rearrangement was called non-productive. Following IMGT convention, CDR3 was defined as the stretch from the second conserved V-encoded cysteine to the conserved J-encoded phenylalanine. The earlier analysis of 500 to 650 of the donors excluded any sequence lacking an unambiguous match to a single V gene segment. An earlier analysis of a few hundred of the donors called V segments functional above 56.7% productive rearrangements and segregating when the between-donor standard deviation exceeded 5%. To diagnose cytomegalovirus status from the catalog of TCR beta chain sequences, a statistical classification framework was built. In a later analysis, TCR nucleotide sequences were compared against IMGT/GENE-DB human TR gene sequences so that V and J genes could be assigned. In a later analysis, CDR3 sequences and most-parsimonious VDJ recombination scenarios were assigned using the TCRdist pipeline. In a later analysis, each TCR beta chain was defined by its CDR3 amino acid sequence together with its V-gene family, and reads without a unique V-gene family were excluded. A later analysis removed over 500 highly shared, low-generation-probability nucleotide sequences to deal with suspected cross-contamination and a sequencing artifact. For each public chain, a later analysis derived a clonal expansion index from normalized ranks of inferred template counts within each repertoire. Generation probabilities in a later analysis came from a VDJ recombination model fitted to out-of-frame rearrangements, and those results were checked against IGoR. In a later analysis, TCR-TCR, TCR-HLA and TCR-CMV co-occurrence was scored with hypergeometric tests, and a repertoire-size bias correction was applied to TCR pairs. A later analysis estimated false discovery rates by permuting HLA or CMV assignments 20 times. In a later analysis, co-occurring TCRs were grouped using DBSCAN, with TCRdist sequence similarity added in when clustering inside HLA-allele-positive subsets. Repertoires with fewer than 30,000 or more than 120,000 public chains were left out of co-occurrence clustering, as were four to six repertoires with anomalous nucleotide sharing. In its TCRdb copy, this immuneACCESS table keeps in-frame sequences only and misses some clones. Where compared with another copy, unresolved V genes explain less than half of these, and the others have no known cause. The V and J calls and clone size are taken from that table; D and trimming were inferred from the DNA. Counted in this sample were some 170,000 clones; approximately 80% of them appeared once. Approximately 3.7% of the sample is taken by the ten largest.

A word on this clone: Its target antigen remains unknown. The sample holds no much larger clone one base away, and base qualities are not on file.

The cohort was made up of 666 healthy bone marrow donors. Cohort members were all nominally healthy when sampled, although unrecorded immune exposures were likely present. The donor tested CMV seropositive, placing the donor among the 310 or so seropositive members of the cohort. A peripheral blood sample was provided by each donor, and peripheral blood mononuclear cells were used for TCR beta sequencing. Genomic DNA extraction from the blood cell samples was performed with the Qiagen DNeasy Blood Extraction Kit. Material: PBMCs. The chain is encoded by TRBV30 joined to TRBJ2-5; 10 central bases correspond to TRBD2. The receptor was derived from a young man in good health and CMV-seropositive. Here is the DNA: TGTGCCTGGAGTTTGGGGACTAGCGTAGGGACCCAGTACTTC. Its protein reads: CAWSLGTSVGTQYF.